Shown below are 10 T cell receptor beta chains from a single sample sequenced in a study of shared clonotypes between healthy human individuals. Here immunoSEQ multiplex PCR was the method, and the copy in TCRdb shows in-frame clones only, minus some. The sample has 2 million to 2.5 million clones; roughly 93% are singletons. Sequences were obtained from naive CD4+ T cells from PBMCs. Noted subset: CD45RA+ positively selected. Receptor source: a man aged 18 to 29 in good health. Some clones in this sample may be carry-over from other donors' samples.

The V and J genes are TRBV28 and TRBJ2-2; 10 bases fit TRBD2. The CDR3 loop spans 15 amino acids. The V segment lost 5 bases and the J segment 6 bases; nucleotides outside the gene matches: 6. CDR1 is MDHEN, CDR2 SYDVKM, per germline. CDR3 sequence: CASSRRAGGPGELFF. DNA for the CDR3: TGTGCCAGCAGTAGGCGAGCGGGAGGGCCCGGGGAGCTGTTTTTT.

The rearrangement uses TRBV7-2 and TRBJ2-3; TRBD2 might be the D (5 bases). Germline assignment: CDR1 SGHTA and CDR2 FQGNSA. The CDR3 has 16 amino acids. The V and J ends lost 3 bases and 0 bases respectively, with 13 bases between them. The CDR3 DNA sequence: TGTGCCAGCAGCTTGGCCTCGGGGTCTAGCACAGATACGCAGTATTTT. Its protein is CASSLASGSSTDTQYF.

J is TRBJ2-1 and V is TRBV18, with 11 bases lining up with TRBD2. The CDR3 is 16 amino acids. CDR1 and CDR2 (germline): KGHSH, LQKENI. Germline trimming cut 6 bases from V and 2 bases from J; bases unmatched to any gene: 6. This CDR3 is CASSPGTSGPYNEQFF. DNA of the CDR3: TGTGCCAGCTCTCCGGGGACTAGCGGACCCTACAATGAGCAGTTCTTC.

The chain employs TRBV19 and TRBJ1-1; D is possibly TRBD1 (5 bases). CDR1 is LNHDA, CDR2 SQIVND, per germline (reference sequence). The CDR3 totals 16 residues. Trimming removed 7 bases at V and 1 base at J, with 19 bases between. In DNA form, the CDR3 reads TGTGCCAGTACCCTCTTGGGAGGTAGGGGGAACACTGAAGCTTTCTTT. Translated, it gives CASTLLGGRGNTEAFF.

The V call is TRBV29-1, the J call TRBJ2-1; the D is unclear. Per germline, CDR1 SQVTM and CDR2 ANQGSEA. This CDR3 region has 13 residues. V was trimmed by 0 bases and J by 15 bases, leaving 18 bases between them. The CDR3 coding sequence is TGCAGCGTTGAAGATTTAGCAGACCGAAAAAGGTTCTTC. This encodes CSVEDLADRKRFF.

The chain employs TRBV28 and TRBJ1-2, with D possibly being TRBD1 (5 bases). V was cut by 6 bases and J by 2 bases, with 13 bases left in between. The CDR3 is made up of 14 amino acids. Looked up from germline, CDR1 is MDHEN and CDR2 is SYDVKM. CDR3 protein: CASRAHSGNYGYTF. The CDR3, as DNA: TGTGCCAGCAGGGCACATTCAGGGAACTATGGCTACACCTTC.

The rearrangement uses TRBV5-1 and TRBJ2-7; tentative D call: TRBD2 (6 bases). CDR1 and CDR2 from the germline V gene are SGHRS and YFSETQ. The CDR3 has 15 residues. V lost 0 bases and J 2 bases, leaving 12 bases between the germline ends. As DNA, the CDR3 is TGCGCCAGCAGCTTGGACGGGACTCCTACCTACGAGCAGTACTTC. It specifies CASSLDGTPTYEQYF.

The rearrangement uses TRBV19 and TRBJ2-7; 10 bases fit TRBD1. J lost 6 bases, V lost 5 bases, and 7 bases had no gene match. The germline gives CDR1 LNHDA, CDR2 SQIVND (reference sequence). The CDR3 is 14 amino acids. The CDR3 protein is CASSYSGTGAEQYF. For the CDR3, the DNA is TGTGCCAGTAGTTACTCCGGGACAGGGGCCGAGCAGTACTTC.

The J gene is TRBJ1-1, the V gene TRBV6-4; D not certain. Germline CDR1 is MRHNA and CDR2 is SNTAGT. V was cut by 8 bases and J by 4 bases, with 11 bases left in between. The CDR3 is 12 residues long. In DNA, the CDR3 is TGTGCCAGCTTAGCGTGGGGCACTGAAGCTTTCTTT. Translating gives CASLAWGTEAFF.

The chain joins TRBV5-6 to TRBJ2-4; no definite D call. Trimming left V 4 bases short and J 0 bases short, with 11 bases between. Germline assignment: CDR1 SGHDT and CDR2 YYEEEE. The CDR3 covers 15 residues. CDR3 in DNA: TGTGCCAGCAGCACCGTTAGGGCAGCCAAAAACATTCAGTACTTC. Its protein is CASSTVRAAKNIQYF.